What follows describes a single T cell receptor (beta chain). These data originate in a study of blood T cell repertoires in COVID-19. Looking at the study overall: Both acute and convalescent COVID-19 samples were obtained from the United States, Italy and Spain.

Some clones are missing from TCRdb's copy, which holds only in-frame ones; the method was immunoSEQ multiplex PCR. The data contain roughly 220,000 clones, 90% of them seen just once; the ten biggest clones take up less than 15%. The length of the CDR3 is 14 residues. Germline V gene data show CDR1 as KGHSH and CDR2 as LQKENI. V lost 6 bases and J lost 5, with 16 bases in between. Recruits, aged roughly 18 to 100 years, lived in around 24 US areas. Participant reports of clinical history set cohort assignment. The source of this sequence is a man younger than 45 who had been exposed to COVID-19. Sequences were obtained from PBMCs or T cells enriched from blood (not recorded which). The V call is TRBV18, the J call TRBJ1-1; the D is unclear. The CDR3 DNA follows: TGTGCCAGCTCCCCCCCCAAGGGAGGTACTGAAGCTTTCTTT. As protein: CASSPPKGGTEAFF.